A selection of T cell receptor beta chains follows, all from one sample in a study of siplizumab effects on memory and regulatory T cells. The data were produced by immunoSEQ multiplex PCR, yet TCRdb's version contains in-frame clones alone and is incomplete. Among more than 90,000 clones listed, around 90% were seen once. Sequencing was done on a sample of non-Treg CD4+ T cells sorted from blood. The origin of the receptors is a human donor in good health. CDR3s include the opening cysteine and the closing phenylalanine or tryptophan. Fields, in order: clone size, V gene, CDR3 length, D gene, J gene, CDR3 protein, CDR3 DNA. A D gene is named only where the DNA matches it firmly. The size field is filled for only some rows; it gives once, few, many or a size class.

clone size: .
V gene: TRBV5-4
CDR3 length: 13
D gene: TRBD1
J gene: TRBJ1-2
CDR3 protein: CASRDRGRYGYTF
CDR3 DNA: TGTGCCAGCAGAGACAGGGGGCGGTATGGCTACACCTTC

clone size: .
V gene: TRBV6-6
CDR3 length: 15
D gene: .
J gene: TRBJ2-6
CDR3 protein: CASSHGSGRANVLTF
CDR3 DNA: TGTGCCAGCAGTCACGGATCCGGGCGGGCCAACGTCCTGACTTTC

clone size: .
V gene: TRBV6-6
CDR3 length: 13
D gene: .
J gene: TRBJ2-5
CDR3 protein: CASSRGTRETQYF
CDR3 DNA: TGTGCCAGCAGTAGGGGAACCAGAGAGACCCAGTACTTC

clone size: .
V gene: TRBV29-1
CDR3 length: 15
D gene: .
J gene: TRBJ2-3
CDR3 protein: CSVLAGHFATDTQYF
CDR3 DNA: TGCAGCGTTCTCGCCGGACATTTTGCCACAGATACGCAGTATTTT

clone size: once
V gene: TRBV10-3
CDR3 length: 16
D gene: .
J gene: TRBJ1-1
CDR3 protein: CAISEERGGRRTEAFF
CDR3 DNA: TGTGCCATCAGTGAGGAACGGGGGGGGAGAAGGACTGAAGCTTTCTTT

clone size: .
V gene: TRBV7-6
CDR3 length: 16
D gene: .
J gene: TRBJ1-3
CDR3 protein: CASRLKPGHPGNTIYF
CDR3 DNA: TGTGCCAGCAGGCTAAAACCCGGACATCCTGGAAACACCATATATTTT

clone size: .
V gene: TRBV6-5
CDR3 length: 13
D gene: .
J gene: TRBJ2-7
CDR3 protein: CASSGGTGTEQYF
CDR3 DNA: TGTGCCAGCAGTGGGGGTACAGGGACCGAGCAGTACTTC

clone size: .
V gene: TRBV7-8
CDR3 length: 13
D gene: .
J gene: TRBJ1-5
CDR3 protein: CASSSGVYQPQHF
CDR3 DNA: TGTGCCAGCAGCTCAGGGGTGTATCAGCCCCAGCATTTT

clone size: .
V gene: TRBV7-8
CDR3 length: 12
D gene: .
J gene: TRBJ1-1
CDR3 protein: CASRSGGSEAFF
CDR3 DNA: TGTGCCAGCAGATCGGGCGGCTCTGAAGCTTTCTTT

clone size: .
V gene: TRBV4-2
CDR3 length: 17
D gene: TRBD1
J gene: TRBJ2-1
CDR3 protein: CASSQDGTDRAYNEQFF
CDR3 DNA: TGTGCCAGCAGCCAAGACGGCACGGACAGGGCCTACAATGAGCAGTTCTTC

clone size: .
V gene: TRBV5-1
CDR3 length: 16
D gene: .
J gene: TRBJ1-1
CDR3 protein: CASNNPGGLGTTEAFF
CDR3 DNA: TGCGCCAGCAACAATCCCGGAGGGTTGGGAACCACTGAAGCTTTCTTT

clone size: .
V gene: TRBV19
CDR3 length: 18
D gene: TRBD2
J gene: TRBJ2-7
CDR3 protein: CASSRPGTSGRGGYEQYF
CDR3 DNA: TGTGCCAGTAGTAGACCGGGGACTAGCGGGAGAGGGGGCTACGAGCAGTACTTC

clone size: .
V gene: TRBV4-2
CDR3 length: 15
D gene: .
J gene: TRBJ1-1
CDR3 protein: CASSQDQGLNTEAFF
CDR3 DNA: TGTGCCAGCAGCCAAGATCAGGGTTTGAACACTGAAGCTTTCTTT

clone size: .
V gene: TRBV7-2
CDR3 length: 14
D gene: TRBD1
J gene: TRBJ2-3
CDR3 protein: CASSLDRVTDTQYF
CDR3 DNA: TGTGCCAGCAGCCTGGACAGGGTCACAGATACGCAGTATTTT

clone size: .
V gene: TRBV28
CDR3 length: 15
D gene: TRBD1
J gene: TRBJ1-1
CDR3 protein: CASSLGDRVSTEAFF
CDR3 DNA: TGTGCCAGCAGTTTAGGGGACAGGGTGAGCACTGAAGCTTTCTTT

clone size: .
V gene: TRBV6-5
CDR3 length: 16
D gene: .
J gene: TRBJ1-1
CDR3 protein: CASSYSGTGLGTEAFF
CDR3 DNA: TGTGCCAGCAGTTACTCGGGAACAGGGTTAGGAACTGAAGCTTTCTTT

clone size: once
V gene: TRBV14
CDR3 length: 13
D gene: TRBD1
J gene: TRBJ1-2
CDR3 protein: CASSPRQGRGYTF
CDR3 DNA: TGTGCCAGCAGCCCTCGACAGGGCCGCGGCTACACCTTC

clone size: .
V gene: TRBV7-2
CDR3 length: 17
D gene: TRBD2
J gene: TRBJ2-1
CDR3 protein: CASSPRLAGALLHEQFF
CDR3 DNA: TGTGCCAGCAGCCCTAGACTAGCGGGAGCCCTCTTGCATGAGCAGTTCTTC

clone size: .
V gene: TRBV27
CDR3 length: 12
D gene: .
J gene: TRBJ2-7
CDR3 protein: CASSTQGYEQYF
CDR3 DNA: TGTGCCAGCTCGACCCAAGGCTACGAGCAGTACTTC

clone size: once
V gene: TRBV6-6
CDR3 length: 16
D gene: .
J gene: TRBJ2-2
CDR3 protein: CASLAGPRRGTGELFF
CDR3 DNA: TGTGCCAGCCTAGCCGGGCCGAGGCGCGGCACCGGGGAGCTGTTTTTT

clone size: once
V gene: TRBV19
CDR3 length: 15
D gene: .
J gene: TRBJ2-1
CDR3 protein: CASSISDSRGNEQFF
CDR3 DNA: TGTGCCAGTAGTATCAGTGACTCCAGGGGCAATGAGCAGTTCTTC

clone size: once
V gene: TRBV2
CDR3 length: 14
D gene: TRBD2
J gene: TRBJ2-1
CDR3 protein: CASREVGLAKEQFF
CDR3 DNA: TGTGCCAGCAGGGAGGTGGGACTAGCGAAAGAGCAGTTCTTC

clone size: .
V gene: TRBV18
CDR3 length: 15
D gene: .
J gene: TRBJ2-5
CDR3 protein: CASSPLGLNPETQYF
CDR3 DNA: TGTGCCAGCTCACCTCTAGGACTGAACCCAGAGACCCAGTACTTC

clone size: .
V gene: TRBV28
CDR3 length: 12
D gene: .
J gene: TRBJ1-2
CDR3 protein: CASSTGGRGYTF
CDR3 DNA: TGTGCCAGCAGCACCGGGGGCAGGGGCTACACCTTC

clone size: .
V gene: TRBV5-6
CDR3 length: 12
D gene: .
J gene: TRBJ2-7
CDR3 protein: CASSLLGYEQYF
CDR3 DNA: TGTGCCAGCAGCTTGTTGGGCTACGAGCAGTACTTC

clone size: .
V gene: TRBV5-1
CDR3 length: 15
D gene: TRBD1
J gene: TRBJ1-1
CDR3 protein: CASSYRGEHVTEAFF
CDR3 DNA: TGCGCCAGCAGCTACAGGGGGGAACATGTCACTGAAGCTTTCTTT

clone size: .
V gene: TRBV28
CDR3 length: 16
D gene: TRBD1
J gene: TRBJ1-5
CDR3 protein: CASSLSGTGGRQPQHF
CDR3 DNA: TGTGCCAGCAGTTTATCCGGGACAGGGGGCAGACAGCCCCAGCATTTT

clone size: .
V gene: TRBV19
CDR3 length: 13
D gene: TRBD1
J gene: TRBJ1-2
CDR3 protein: CASTLDRGKGYTF
CDR3 DNA: TGTGCCAGTACCCTAGACAGGGGCAAAGGCTACACCTTC

clone size: .
V gene: TRBV5-1
CDR3 length: 17
D gene: .
J gene: TRBJ2-5
CDR3 protein: CASSFNFFTGPQETQYF
CDR3 DNA: TGCGCCAGCAGCTTTAATTTCTTCACAGGCCCCCAAGAGACCCAGTACTTC

clone size: .
V gene: TRBV5-1
CDR3 length: 16
D gene: .
J gene: TRBJ2-3
CDR3 protein: CASSLVPGQEGDTQYF
CDR3 DNA: TGCGCCAGCAGCTTGGTTCCAGGCCAGGAGGGGGATACGCAGTATTTT

clone size: .
V gene: TRBV27
CDR3 length: 18
D gene: TRBD2
J gene: TRBJ2-6
CDR3 protein: CASSLLAGGASGANVLTF
CDR3 DNA: TGTGCCAGCAGTTTATTAGCGGGAGGGGCATCTGGGGCCAACGTCCTGACTTTC

clone size: once
V gene: TRBV6-5
CDR3 length: 15
D gene: TRBD2
J gene: TRBJ2-5
CDR3 protein: CASNEGTSGRETQYF
CDR3 DNA: TGTGCCAGCAACGAAGGGACTAGCGGGAGAGAGACCCAGTACTTC

clone size: .
V gene: TRBV5-5
CDR3 length: 15
D gene: .
J gene: TRBJ1-4
CDR3 protein: CASSPIGGRNEKLFF
CDR3 DNA: TGTGCCAGCAGCCCCATCGGGGGAAGGAATGAAAAACTGTTTTTT

clone size: .
V gene: TRBV15
CDR3 length: 15
D gene: TRBD1
J gene: TRBJ2-7
CDR3 protein: CATFDSTGDFYEQYF
CDR3 DNA: TGTGCCACTTTCGACTCGACAGGGGACTTTTACGAGCAGTACTTC

clone size: .
V gene: TRBV11-3
CDR3 length: 15
D gene: TRBD2
J gene: TRBJ2-3
CDR3 protein: CASSLSGTSTDTQYF
CDR3 DNA: TGTGCCAGCAGCCTGAGCGGGACTAGCACAGATACGCAGTATTTT

clone size: .
V gene: TRBV29-1
CDR3 length: 17
D gene: .
J gene: TRBJ1-1
CDR3 protein: CSVVKGPGALVYTEAFF
CDR3 DNA: TGCAGCGTTGTAAAGGGTCCTGGGGCCTTGGTGTACACTGAAGCTTTCTTT

clone size: .
V gene: TRBV19
CDR3 length: 14
D gene: .
J gene: TRBJ2-7
CDR3 protein: CASTPGPRSGEQYF
CDR3 DNA: TGTGCCAGTACTCCGGGACCCCGAAGCGGCGAGCAGTACTTC

clone size: .
V gene: TRBV4-1
CDR3 length: 15
D gene: .
J gene: TRBJ2-3
CDR3 protein: CASSQDGRDTDTQYF
CDR3 DNA: TGCGCCAGCAGCCAAGATGGACGGGACACAGATACGCAGTATTTT

clone size: .
V gene: TRBV5-6
CDR3 length: 13
D gene: .
J gene: TRBJ2-3
CDR3 protein: CASSEDSTDTQYF
CDR3 DNA: TGTGCCAGCAGCGAGGACAGCACAGATACGCAGTATTTT

clone size: .
V gene: TRBV28
CDR3 length: 12
D gene: .
J gene: TRBJ2-2
CDR3 protein: CASSSVGGELFF
CDR3 DNA: TGTGCCAGCAGCTCTGTGGGCGGGGAGCTGTTTTTT

clone size: .
V gene: TRBV6-1
CDR3 length: 14
D gene: .
J gene: TRBJ1-3
CDR3 protein: CASSEQGTGNTIYF
CDR3 DNA: TGTGCCAGCAGTGAACAAGGGACTGGAAACACCATATATTTT

clone size: .
V gene: TRBV30
CDR3 length: 14
D gene: .
J gene: TRBJ2-3
CDR3 protein: CAWSEGLGTDTQYF
CDR3 DNA: TGTGCCTGGAGTGAAGGTCTCGGCACAGATACGCAGTATTTT

clone size: once
V gene: TRBV28
CDR3 length: 13
D gene: .
J gene: TRBJ2-7
CDR3 protein: CASTTPSRYEQYF
CDR3 DNA: TGTGCCAGCACCACGCCTTCCCGCTACGAGCAGTACTTC

clone size: .
V gene: TRBV19
CDR3 length: 16
D gene: .
J gene: TRBJ1-5
CDR3 protein: CASSIQYGYSNQPQHF
CDR3 DNA: TGTGCCAGTAGTATTCAGTACGGATATAGCAATCAGCCCCAGCATTTT

clone size: .
V gene: TRBV28
CDR3 length: 14
D gene: .
J gene: TRBJ2-7
CDR3 protein: CASIHPTGTYEQYF
CDR3 DNA: TGTGCCAGCATCCACCCCACAGGCACCTACGAGCAGTACTTC

clone size: .
V gene: TRBV28
CDR3 length: 10
D gene: .
J gene: TRBJ2-3
CDR3 protein: CASKGDTQYF
CDR3 DNA: TGTGCCAGCAAGGGGGATACGCAGTATTTT

clone size: .
V gene: TRBV7-2
CDR3 length: 16
D gene: .
J gene: TRBJ1-5
CDR3 protein: CASSPRGTVSNQPQHF
CDR3 DNA: TGTGCCAGCAGTCCCCGAGGGACCGTTAGCAATCAGCCCCAGCATTTT

clone size: once
V gene: TRBV19
CDR3 length: 14
D gene: .
J gene: TRBJ1-2
CDR3 protein: CASRKEGKARGYTF
CDR3 DNA: TGTGCCAGTAGGAAAGAAGGGAAGGCTAGGGGCTACACCTTC

clone size: .
V gene: TRBV5-4
CDR3 length: 15
D gene: .
J gene: TRBJ1-1
CDR3 protein: CASSLKGLMNTEAFF
CDR3 DNA: TGTGCCAGCAGCTTGAAGGGACTGATGAACACTGAAGCTTTCTTT

clone size: .
V gene: TRBV4-1
CDR3 length: 15
D gene: .
J gene: TRBJ2-5
CDR3 protein: CASSQESPRAETQYF
CDR3 DNA: TGCGCCAGCAGCCAAGAGTCCCCAAGGGCAGAGACCCAGTACTTC

clone size: .
V gene: TRBV30
CDR3 length: 12
D gene: .
J gene: TRBJ2-1
CDR3 protein: CAWTRGRNEQFF
CDR3 DNA: TGTGCCTGGACGAGAGGAAGGAATGAGCAGTTCTTC

clone size: .
V gene: TRBV19
CDR3 length: 14
D gene: .
J gene: TRBJ1-5
CDR3 protein: CASRGTRENQPQHF
CDR3 DNA: TGTGCCAGTCGTGGAACCAGGGAGAATCAGCCCCAGCATTTT

clone size: .
V gene: TRBV10-2
CDR3 length: 16
D gene: TRBD2
J gene: TRBJ2-1
CDR3 protein: CASTGLAGGPSNEQFF
CDR3 DNA: TGCGCCAGCACAGGGCTAGCGGGAGGGCCATCCAATGAGCAGTTCTTC

clone size: .
V gene: TRBV4-1
CDR3 length: 16
D gene: TRBD2
J gene: TRBJ2-7
CDR3 protein: CASSLREDKSSYEQYF
CDR3 DNA: TGCGCCAGCAGCCTACGGGAGGATAAGAGCTCCTACGAGCAGTACTTC

clone size: .
V gene: TRBV7-3
CDR3 length: 15
D gene: .
J gene: TRBJ2-1
CDR3 protein: CASSPSGSGYNEQFF
CDR3 DNA: TGTGCCAGCAGCCCCAGTGGGAGCGGGTACAATGAGCAGTTCTTC

clone size: .
V gene: TRBV19
CDR3 length: 13
D gene: .
J gene: TRBJ1-1
CDR3 protein: CASSINRNTEAFF
CDR3 DNA: TGTGCCAGTAGTATTAACAGAAACACTGAAGCTTTCTTT

clone size: .
V gene: TRBV7-3
CDR3 length: 14
D gene: .
J gene: TRBJ2-6
CDR3 protein: CASSLNSGANVLTF
CDR3 DNA: TGTGCCAGCAGCTTAAACTCTGGGGCCAACGTCCTGACTTTC

clone size: .
V gene: TRBV28
CDR3 length: 15
D gene: TRBD1
J gene: TRBJ2-7
CDR3 protein: CASRAPGTGYYEQYF
CDR3 DNA: TGTGCCAGCAGGGCCCCCGGGACAGGGTACTACGAGCAGTACTTC

clone size: .
V gene: TRBV6-5
CDR3 length: 13
D gene: TRBD1
J gene: TRBJ1-5
CDR3 protein: CASKETGLGPQHF
CDR3 DNA: TGTGCCAGCAAAGAGACAGGGCTCGGGCCCCAGCATTTT

clone size: .
V gene: TRBV7-8
CDR3 length: 14
D gene: .
J gene: TRBJ2-1
CDR3 protein: CASGPRLTYNEQFF
CDR3 DNA: TGTGCCAGCGGGCCTCGACTGACCTACAATGAGCAGTTCTTC